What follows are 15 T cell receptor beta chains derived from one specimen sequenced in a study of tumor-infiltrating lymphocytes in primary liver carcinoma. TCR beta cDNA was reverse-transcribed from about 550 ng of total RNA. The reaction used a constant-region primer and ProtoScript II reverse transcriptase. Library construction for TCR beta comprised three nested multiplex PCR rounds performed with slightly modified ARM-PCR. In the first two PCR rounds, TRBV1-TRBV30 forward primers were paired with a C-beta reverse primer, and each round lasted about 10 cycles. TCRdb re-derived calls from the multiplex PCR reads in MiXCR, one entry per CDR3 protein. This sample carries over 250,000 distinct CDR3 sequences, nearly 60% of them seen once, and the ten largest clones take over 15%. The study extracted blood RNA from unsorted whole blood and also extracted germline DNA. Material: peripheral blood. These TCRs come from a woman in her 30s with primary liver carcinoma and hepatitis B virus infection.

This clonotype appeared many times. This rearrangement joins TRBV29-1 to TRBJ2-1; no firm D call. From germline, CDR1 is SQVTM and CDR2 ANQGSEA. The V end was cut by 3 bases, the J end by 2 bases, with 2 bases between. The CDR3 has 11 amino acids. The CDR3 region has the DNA TGCAGCGTTGACACCTACAATGAGCAGTTCTTC. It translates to CSVDTYNEQFF.

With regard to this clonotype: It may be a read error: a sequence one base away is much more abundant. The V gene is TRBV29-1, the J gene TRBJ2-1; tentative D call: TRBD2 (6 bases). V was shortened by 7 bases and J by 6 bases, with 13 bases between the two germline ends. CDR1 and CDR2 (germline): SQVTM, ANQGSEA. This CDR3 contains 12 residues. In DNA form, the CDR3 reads TGCAGCGGAGACGGGGACTGCAATGAGCAGTTCTTC. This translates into CSGDGDCNEQFF.

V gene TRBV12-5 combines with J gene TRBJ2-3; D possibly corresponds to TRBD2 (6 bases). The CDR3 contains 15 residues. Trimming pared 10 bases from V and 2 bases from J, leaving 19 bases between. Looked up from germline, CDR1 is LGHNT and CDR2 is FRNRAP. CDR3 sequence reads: CANGLDSGNTDTQYF. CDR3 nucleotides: TGTGCTAATGGATTGGATAGCGGAAACACAGATACGCAGTATTTT.

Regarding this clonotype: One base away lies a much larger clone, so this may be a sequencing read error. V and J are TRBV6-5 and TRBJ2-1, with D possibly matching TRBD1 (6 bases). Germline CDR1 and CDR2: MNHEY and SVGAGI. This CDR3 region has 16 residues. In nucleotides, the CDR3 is TGTGGCAGCCGCAGAGGGCAGGGGCGACAAATAAGTGAGCAGTTCTTC. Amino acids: CGSRRGQGRQISEQFF.

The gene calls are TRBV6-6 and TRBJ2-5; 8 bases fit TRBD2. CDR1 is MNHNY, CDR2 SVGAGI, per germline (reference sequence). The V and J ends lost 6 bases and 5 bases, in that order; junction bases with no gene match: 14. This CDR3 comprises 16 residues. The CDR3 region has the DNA TGTGCCAGCAGACCGACAGCGGGAGATGTGTGGGAGACCCAGTACTTC. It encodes CASRPTAGDVWETQYF.

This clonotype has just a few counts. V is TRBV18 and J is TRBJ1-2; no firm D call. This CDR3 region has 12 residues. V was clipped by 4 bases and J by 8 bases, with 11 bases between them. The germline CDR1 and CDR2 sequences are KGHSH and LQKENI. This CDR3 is CASSRDVKGYTF. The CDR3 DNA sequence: TGTGCCAGCTCACGCGATGTTAAGGGCTACACCTTC.

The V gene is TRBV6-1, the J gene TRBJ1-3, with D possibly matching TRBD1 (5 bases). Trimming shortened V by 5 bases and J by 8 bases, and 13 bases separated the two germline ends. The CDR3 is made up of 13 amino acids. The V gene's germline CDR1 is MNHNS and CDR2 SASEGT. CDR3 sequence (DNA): TGTGCCAGCAGTAGGGCCGGGGGGGACACCATATATTTT. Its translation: CASSRAGGDTIYF.

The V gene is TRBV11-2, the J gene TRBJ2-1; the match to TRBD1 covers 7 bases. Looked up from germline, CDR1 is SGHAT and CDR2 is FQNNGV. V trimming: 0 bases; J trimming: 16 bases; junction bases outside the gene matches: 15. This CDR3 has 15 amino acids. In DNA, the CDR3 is TGTGCCAGCAGCTTAGAGAGAGGGGGCATAACCAGGCAATTCTTC. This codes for CASSLERGGITRQFF.

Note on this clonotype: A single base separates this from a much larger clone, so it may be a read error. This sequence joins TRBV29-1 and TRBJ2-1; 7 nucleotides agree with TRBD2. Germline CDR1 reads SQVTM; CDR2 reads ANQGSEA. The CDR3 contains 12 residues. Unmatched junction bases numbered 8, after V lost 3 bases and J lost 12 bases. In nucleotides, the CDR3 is TGCAGCGTTGAGAAACTAGCGCGTGGGCAGTTCTTC. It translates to CSVEKLARGQFF.

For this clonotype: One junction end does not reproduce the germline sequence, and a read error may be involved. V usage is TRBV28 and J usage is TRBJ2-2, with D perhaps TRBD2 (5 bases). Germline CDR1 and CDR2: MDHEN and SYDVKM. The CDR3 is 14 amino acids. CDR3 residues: CAGSFGTNTGELFF. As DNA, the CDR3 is TGTGCCGGCAGTTTCGGGACGAACACCGGGGAGCTGTTTTTT.

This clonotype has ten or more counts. The CDR3, as DNA: TGTGCCAGCAGTAAACAGGCGAACCTAGCCAAAAACATTCAGTACTTC. Residues: CASSKQANLAKNIQYF. The chain couples TRBV12-3 or TRBV12-4 to TRBJ2-4; tentative D call: TRBD1 (5 bases). V shed 5 bases and J shed 0 bases, with 14 bases lying between them. The CDR3 length is 16 residues.

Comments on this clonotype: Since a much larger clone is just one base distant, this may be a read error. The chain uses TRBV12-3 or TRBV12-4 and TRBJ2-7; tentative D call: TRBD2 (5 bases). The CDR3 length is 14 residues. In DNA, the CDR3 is TGTGCCAGCAGTCGGGAAGGCGGCCCCTACGGGCAGTACTTC. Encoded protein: CASSREGGPYGQYF.

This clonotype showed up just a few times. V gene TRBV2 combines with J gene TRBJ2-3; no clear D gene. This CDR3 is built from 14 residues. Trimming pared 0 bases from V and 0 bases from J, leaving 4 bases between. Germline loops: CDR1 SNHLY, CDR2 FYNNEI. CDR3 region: CASSEAVSTDTQYF. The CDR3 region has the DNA TGTGCCAGCAGTGAAGCGGTCAGCACAGATACGCAGTATTTT.

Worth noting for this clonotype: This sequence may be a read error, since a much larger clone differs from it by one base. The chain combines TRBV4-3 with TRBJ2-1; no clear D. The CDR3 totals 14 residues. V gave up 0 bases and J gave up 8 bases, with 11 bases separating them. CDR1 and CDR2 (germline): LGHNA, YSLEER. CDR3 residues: CASSQDLGWDEQFF. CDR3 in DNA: TGCGCCAGCAGCCAAGACCTGGGATGGGATGAGCAGTTCTTC.

Here the CDR3 DNA reads TGTGCCAGCAGTCCTATTGACAGGGCCTACGGGACCCAGTACTTC. This gives the protein CASSPIDRAYGTQYF. The chain carries TRBV28 and TRBJ2-5; 7 bases are shared with TRBD1. The germline V gene has CDR1 MDHEN and CDR2 SYDVKM. V trimming: 5 bases; J trimming: 7 bases; junction bases outside the gene matches: 13. This CDR3 has 15 amino acids.